These T cell receptor beta chains were read from a single sample in a study of cytomegalovirus exposure and HLA in healthy donors. The method was immunoSEQ multiplex PCR; TCRdb's version includes in-frame clones alone and lacks a portion of them. The repertoire holds 210,000 or so clones, with about 74% as singletons. The sequenced material came from PBMCs. The receptors stem from a man between 40 and 49 years old in good health and CMV-seronegative. The CDR3 runs from the conserved cysteine through the conserved F or W. The D gene is left open where the match is weak. Clone size is given for some rows only: seen once, a few or many times, or a class if the clone is expanded.

V	D	length	size	J	CDR3	DNA
TRBV21-1	-	11	-	TRBJ2-7	CASFFSHEQYF	TGTGCCAGTTTCTTCTCCCACGAGCAGTACTTC
TRBV2	TRBD2	19	-	TRBJ2-1	CASSVRTSGELSSYNEQFF	TGTGCCAGCAGCGTGAGGACTAGCGGGGAGTTATCCTCCTACAATGAGCAGTTCTTC
TRBV2	-	13	-	TRBJ2-5	CASSSQGQETQYF	TGTGCCAGCAGTTCACAGGGACAAGAGACCCAGTACTTC
TRBV18	-	12	-	TRBJ2-7	CASSPRGQAEYF	TGTGCCAGCTCACCACGAGGGCAGGCTGAGTACTTC
TRBV6-4	TRBD1	15	-	TRBJ2-3	CASKKQGAGTDTQYF	TGTGCCAGCAAGAAACAGGGGGCTGGCACAGATACGCAGTATTTT
TRBV18	-	15	-	TRBJ1-2	CASSPPTKLNYGYTF	TGTGCCAGCTCACCACCGACTAAGTTGAACTATGGCTACACCTTC
TRBV19	-	15	-	TRBJ2-1	CASSISGSSYNEQFF	TGTGCCAGTAGTATCTCAGGTAGCTCCTACAATGAGCAGTTCTTC
TRBV25-1	TRBD2	16	-	TRBJ2-7	CASSDWTSGTSYEQYF	TGTGCCAGCAGTGATTGGACTAGCGGGACTTCCTACGAGCAGTACTTC
TRBV7-3	TRBD2	13	few	TRBJ2-1	CASSPSGGREQFF	TGTGCCAGCAGCCCCTCGGGGGGTCGGGAGCAGTTCTTC
TRBV6-5	TRBD1	13	-	TRBJ2-2	CASSRTGTGELFF	TGTGCCAGCAGTCGGACAGGGACCGGGGAGCTGTTTTTT
TRBV5-1	TRBD2	18	-	TRBJ2-4	CASSQLGTSGGAYAIQYF	TGCGCCAGCAGCCAACTCGGGACTAGCGGGGGGGCTTATGCCATTCAGTACTTC